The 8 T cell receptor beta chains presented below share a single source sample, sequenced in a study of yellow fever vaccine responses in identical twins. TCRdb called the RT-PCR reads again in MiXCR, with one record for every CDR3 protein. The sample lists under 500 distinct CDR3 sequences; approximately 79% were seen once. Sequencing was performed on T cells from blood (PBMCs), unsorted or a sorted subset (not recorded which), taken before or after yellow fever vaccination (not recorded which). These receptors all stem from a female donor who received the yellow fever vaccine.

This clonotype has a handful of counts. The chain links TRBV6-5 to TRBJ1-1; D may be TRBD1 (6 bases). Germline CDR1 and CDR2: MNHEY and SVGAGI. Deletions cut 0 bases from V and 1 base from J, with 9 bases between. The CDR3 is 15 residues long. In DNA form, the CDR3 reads TGTGCCAGCAGTTACTCTGGACAGTCGAACACTGAAGCTTTCTTT. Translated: CASSYSGQSNTEAFF.

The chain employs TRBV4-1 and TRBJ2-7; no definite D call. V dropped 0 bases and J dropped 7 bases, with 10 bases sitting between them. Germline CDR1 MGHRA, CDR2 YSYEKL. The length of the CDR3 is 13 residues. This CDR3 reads CASSQEPGWEQYV. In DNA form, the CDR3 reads TGCGCCAGCAGCCAAGAACCCGGGTGGGAGCAGTACGTC.

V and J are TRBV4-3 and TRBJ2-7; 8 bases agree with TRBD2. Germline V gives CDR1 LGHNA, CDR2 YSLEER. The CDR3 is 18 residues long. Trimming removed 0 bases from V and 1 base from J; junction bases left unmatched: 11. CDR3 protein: CASSQDFGGREVSYEQYF. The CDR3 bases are TGCGCCAGCAGCCAAGATTTTGGTGGGCGGGAGGTTTCCTACGAGCAGTACTTC.

CDR3 loop: CASSYSSWRQGASGELFF. CDR3 in DNA: TGTGCCAGCAGTTACTCATCGTGGCGTCAGGGGGCGTCGGGGGAGCTGTTTTTT. The chain uses TRBV6-2 or TRBV6-3 and TRBJ2-2; 8 bases agree with TRBD1. Germline loops: CDR1 MNHEY, CDR2 SVGEGT. The CDR3 length is 18 residues. With V trimmed by 0 bases and J by 8 bases, 14 bases remained unmatched.

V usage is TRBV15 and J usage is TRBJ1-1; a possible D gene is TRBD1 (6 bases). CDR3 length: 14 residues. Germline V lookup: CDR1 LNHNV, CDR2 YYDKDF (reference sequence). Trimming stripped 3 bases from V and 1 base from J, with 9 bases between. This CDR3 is CATSREQGNTEAFF. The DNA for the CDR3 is TGTGCCACCAGCAGGGAACAGGGGAACACTGAAGCTTTCTTT.

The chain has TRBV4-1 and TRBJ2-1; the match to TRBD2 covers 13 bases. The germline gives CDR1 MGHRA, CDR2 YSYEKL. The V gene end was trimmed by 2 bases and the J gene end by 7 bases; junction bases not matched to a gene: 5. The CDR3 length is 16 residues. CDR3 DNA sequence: TGCGCCAGCAGCCAATTAGGGACTAGCGGGATTAATGAGCAGTTCTTC. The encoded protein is CASSQLGTSGINEQFF.

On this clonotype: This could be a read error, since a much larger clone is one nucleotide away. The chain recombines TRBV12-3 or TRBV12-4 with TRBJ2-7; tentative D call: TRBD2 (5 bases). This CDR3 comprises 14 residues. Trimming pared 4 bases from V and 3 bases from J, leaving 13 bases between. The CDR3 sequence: CASSSVRLYYEQYF. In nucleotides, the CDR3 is TGTGCCAGCAGTTCGGTGCGACTATACTACGAGCAGTACTTC.

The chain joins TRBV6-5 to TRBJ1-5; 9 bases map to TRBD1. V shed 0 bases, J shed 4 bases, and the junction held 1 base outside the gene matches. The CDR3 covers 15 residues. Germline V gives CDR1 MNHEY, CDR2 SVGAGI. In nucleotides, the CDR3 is TGTGCCAGCAGTTACTCGACAGGGGGTAATCAGCCCCAGCATTTT. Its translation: CASSYSTGGNQPQHF.